Each of the 24 T cell receptor beta chains below was sequenced from the same sample in a study of blood T cell repertoires in COVID-19. Profiling relied on immunoSEQ multiplex PCR, and the TCRdb table lists in-frame clones only, not all of them. The sample has around 300,000 clones; 75% to 90% are singletons. Sample: peripheral blood. Receptors originate from a man aged 45-65 years with acute or convalescent COVID-19.

V gene TRBV9 combines with J gene TRBJ2-7, with 7 bases matching TRBD2. The CDR3 extends over 16 amino acids. Trimming cost V 4 bases and J 3 bases; bases outside gene matches: 13. The germline gives CDR1 SGDLS, CDR2 YYNGEE. CDR3 coding DNA: TGTGCCAGCAGCCCAACGGTCGGGGCTAGCGGCTACGAGCAGTACTTC. It specifies CASSPTVGASGYEQYF.

The CDR3 DNA is TGTGCCAGCAGACACCAGGGCACTGAAGCTTTCTTT. It encodes CASRHQGTEAFF. The chain uses TRBV27 and TRBJ1-1; D possibly corresponds to TRBD1 (5 bases). The CDR3 length is 12 residues. V was shortened by 6 bases and J by 4 bases, with 9 bases between the two germline ends. Germline CDR1 reads MNHEY; CDR2 reads SMNVEV (reference sequence).

This chain joins TRBV2 and TRBJ2-3; D is uncertain. With 0 bases removed from V and 8 bases from J, the gap between germline ends came to 12 bases. This CDR3 spans 14 amino acids. CDR1 SNHLY and CDR2 FYNNEI come from the germline V gene. The CDR3 region is CASSEARSAITQYF. The CDR3 DNA reads TGTGCCAGCAGTGAAGCGCGGTCTGCCATTACGCAGTATTTT.

V and J are TRBV3-1 (or the pseudogene TRBV3-2) and TRBJ2-1, with 8 bases fitting TRBD1. V trimming: 4 bases; J trimming: 9 bases; junction bases outside the gene matches: 8. Per germline, CDR1 LGHDT and CDR2 YNNKEL (reference sequence). The CDR3 is 14 amino acids. The CDR3 loop reads CASSRTGNVGEQFF. The CDR3 region has the DNA TGTGCCAGCAGCCGGACAGGGAATGTAGGTGAGCAGTTCTTC.

The rearrangement uses TRBV10-1 and TRBJ1-1; TRBD1 might be the D (6 bases). Germline V gene data show CDR1 as WNHNN and CDR2 as SYGVQD (reference sequence). V was shortened by 4 bases and J by 7 bases, with 13 bases between the two germline ends. This CDR3 is built from 13 residues. The CDR3: CASSGDRFGEAFF. CDR3 nucleotide sequence: TGCGCCAGCAGTGGCGACAGGTTCGGTGAAGCTTTCTTT.

The V call is TRBV20-1, the J call TRBJ1-1, with D perhaps matching TRBD1 (6 bases). The CDR3 has 14 amino acids. V was pared by 3 bases and J by 3 bases, with 14 bases between. Germline V gene sequence: CDR1 DFQATT, CDR2 SNEGSKA (reference sequence). The chain's CDR3 is CSASLGAGHTEAFF. The CDR3, as DNA: TGCAGTGCTAGTTTGGGGGCAGGGCACACTGAAGCTTTCTTT.

The V and J genes are TRBV19 and TRBJ1-5; unclear D gene. Germline V gives CDR1 LNHDA, CDR2 SQIVND (reference sequence). This CDR3 comprises 15 residues. Trimming left V 3 bases short and J 3 bases short, with 12 bases between. For the CDR3, the DNA is TGTGCCAGTAGTATCGGGAGGGCCTACAATCAGCCCCAGCATTTT. Translating gives CASSIGRAYNQPQHF.

The chain is built from TRBV5-4 and TRBJ1-1; TRBD1 matches 8 bases. Losses at the gene ends were 3 bases for V and 6 bases for J; bases not matched to a gene: 4. The CDR3 has 13 residues. Germline CDR1 SGHNT, CDR2 YYREEE (reference sequence). The CDR3 coding sequence is TGTGCCAGCAGCTGGGACAGGAGGGCTGAAGCTTTCTTT. This translates into CASSWDRRAEAFF.

The V gene is TRBV7-3, the J gene TRBJ1-1, with TRBD1 matching 9 bases. The CDR3 has 16 residues. The junction had 7 bases not matched to a gene; V was cut back by 1 base and J by 4 bases. From germline, CDR1 is SGHTA and CDR2 FQGTGA. CDR3 in DNA: TGTGCCAGCAGCTTAAGCCCGACAGGGGGTGGCACTGAAGCTTTCTTT. This codes for CASSLSPTGGGTEAFF.

CDR3 amino acids: CASRDGGTSNQPQHF. DNA of the CDR3: TGTGCCAGCAGAGATGGGGGGACTAGCAATCAGCCCCAGCATTTT. The gene calls are TRBV6-5 and TRBJ1-5; possible D gene TRBD1, 5 bases. Germline V gene data show CDR1 as MNHEY and CDR2 as SVGAGI. Deletions cut 6 bases from V and 0 bases from J, with 12 bases between. The CDR3 length is 15 residues.

This clone was recorded once. The V call is TRBV19, the J call TRBJ1-2; TRBD1 matches 7 bases. Germline CDR1 reads LNHDA; CDR2 reads SQIVND (reference sequence). V shed 6 bases and J 3 bases; nucleotides not matched to a gene: 7. This CDR3 has 14 amino acids. For the CDR3, the DNA is TGTGCCAGTAGGGGGACAGACAACCACTATGGCTACACCTTC. As protein: CASRGTDNHYGYTF.

The sample holds a few counts of this clone. The chain recombines TRBV25-1 with TRBJ1-6, with D unresolved. Germline V gene data show CDR1 as MGHDK and CDR2 as SYGVNS. The CDR3 is 14 residues long. The V end lost 10 bases, the J end lost 0 bases, and 10 bases lay between the germline ends. The CDR3 region is CATTEGSYNSPLHF. The CDR3 nucleotides are TGTGCCACTACGGAGGGCTCCTATAATTCACCCCTCCACTTT.

The chain couples TRBV19 to TRBJ2-1; 13 nucleotides match TRBD2. V gave up 5 bases and J gave up 2 bases; unmatched junction bases: 6. Per the germline V gene, CDR1 is LNHDA and CDR2 is SQIVND (reference sequence). The CDR3 is 17 residues long. DNA of the CDR3: TGTGCCAGTAGTCCAAGACTAGCGGGGGGCCCCTACAATGAGCAGTTCTTC. Amino acids: CASSPRLAGGPYNEQFF.

The chain is built from TRBV5-1 and TRBJ1-6; 9 bases line up with TRBD1. Germline V CDR1 and CDR2: SGHRS, YFSETQ. J gave up 5 bases and V 5 bases, and 5 bases lay outside the gene matches. The CDR3 is 15 amino acids. The DNA of the CDR3 is TGCGCCAGCAGTCGGACAGGGGAGAATAATTCACCCCTCCACTTT. It specifies CASSRTGENNSPLHF.

The V and J genes are TRBV5-1 and TRBJ1-5; D not certain. With 4 bases removed from V and 0 bases from J, the gap between germline ends came to 11 bases. This CDR3 region has 15 residues. Germline V lookup: CDR1 SGHRS, CDR2 YFSETQ. DNA of the CDR3: TGCGCCAGCAGCCCCGGTACCTATAGCAATCAGCCCCAGCATTTT. Residues: CASSPGTYSNQPQHF.

This chain joins TRBV4-2 and TRBJ2-3, with D possibly being TRBD2 (6 bases). The CDR3 is 16 residues long. CDR1 and CDR2 from the germline V gene are LGHNA and YNFKEQ. V lost 1 base to trimming and J lost 6 bases, with 17 bases between them. The chain's CDR3 is CASSQAAGSGSDTQYF. The CDR3 DNA follows: TGTGCCAGCAGCCAAGCCGCGGGTAGCGGCTCGGATACGCAGTATTTT.

V gene TRBV19 combines with J gene TRBJ2-5, with a weak D call TRBD1 (6 bases). This CDR3 is built from 13 residues. Germline CDR1 LNHDA, CDR2 SQIVND (reference sequence). The V end was cut by 10 bases, the J end by 1 base, with 13 bases between. The CDR3 loop reads CATSDSFQETQYF. DNA of the CDR3: TGTGCCACCTCGGACAGCTTCCAAGAGACCCAGTACTTC.

The chain is built from TRBV6-5 and TRBJ1-3; TRBD1 matches at 7 bases. Germline V CDR1 and CDR2: MNHEY, SVGAGI. The V segment lost 11 bases and the J segment 4 bases; nucleotides outside the gene matches: 8. There are 13 residues in the CDR3. The CDR3 reads CAGLRQGGNTIYF. CDR3 DNA: TGTGCCGGCCTAAGACAGGGAGGAAACACCATATATTTT.

This clone was counted once. This chain joins TRBV7-2 and TRBJ1-3, with TRBD1 identical over 10 bases. The CDR3 spans 17 residues. CDR1 is SGHTA, CDR2 FQGNSA, per germline. Unmatched junction bases numbered 8, after V lost 5 bases and J lost 1 base. This chain's CDR3 is CASSQGTGVSSGNTIYF. The CDR3 DNA is TGTGCCAGCAGCCAAGGGACAGGGGTATCGTCTGGAAACACCATATATTTT.

The chain combines TRBV5-4 with TRBJ2-4; perhaps TRBD2 as D (6 bases). The CDR3 length is 14 residues. V was cut by 4 bases and J by 6 bases, with 14 bases left in between. Per germline, CDR1 SGHNT and CDR2 YYREEE (reference sequence). The DNA of the CDR3 is TGTGCCAGCAGCCCCCGGGGGACCCCAAACATTCAGTACTTC. Its protein product is CASSPRGTPNIQYF.

DNA of the CDR3: TGCAGCGTTGGGGCGGGGATTCACACCGGGGAGCTGTTTTTT. Its translation: CSVGAGIHTGELFF. This chain connects TRBV29-1 to TRBJ2-2; tentative D call: TRBD2 (6 bases). The germline V gene encodes CDR1 SQVTM and CDR2 ANQGSEA. Trimming shortened V by 4 bases and J by 3 bases, and 12 bases separated the two germline ends. CDR3 size: 14 residues.

The J gene is TRBJ1-4, the V gene TRBV19, with TRBD1 matching 8 bases. The V gene's germline CDR1 is LNHDA and CDR2 SQIVND (reference sequence). The CDR3 runs to 16 residues. The ends lost 6 bases at V and 0 bases at J; junction bases unmatched: 6. The CDR3: CASSRQGASTNEKLFF. The CDR3 nucleotides are TGTGCCAGTAGCAGGCAGGGGGCCTCAACTAATGAAAAACTGTTTTTT.

V usage is TRBV19 and J usage is TRBJ1-2, with TRBD1 identical over 9 bases. The V gene end was trimmed by 7 bases and the J gene end by 6 bases; junction bases not matched to a gene: 12. The length of the CDR3 is 15 residues. Germline CDR1 LNHDA, CDR2 SQIVND (reference sequence). The CDR3 spells CASTPSGQGYDGYTF. The CDR3 DNA sequence: TGTGCCAGTACCCCGAGTGGACAGGGGTATGATGGCTACACCTTC.

This chain joins TRBV19 and TRBJ2-7; possible D gene TRBD2, 6 bases. V was shortened by 1 base and J by 2 bases, with 9 bases between the two germline ends. The CDR3 runs to 14 residues. Germline-derived CDR1 and CDR2 are LNHDA and SQIVND (reference sequence). CDR3 coding DNA: TGTGCCAGTAGTATAGTTGGAGGGACCTACGAGCAGTACTTC. It yields the protein CASSIVGGTYEQYF.